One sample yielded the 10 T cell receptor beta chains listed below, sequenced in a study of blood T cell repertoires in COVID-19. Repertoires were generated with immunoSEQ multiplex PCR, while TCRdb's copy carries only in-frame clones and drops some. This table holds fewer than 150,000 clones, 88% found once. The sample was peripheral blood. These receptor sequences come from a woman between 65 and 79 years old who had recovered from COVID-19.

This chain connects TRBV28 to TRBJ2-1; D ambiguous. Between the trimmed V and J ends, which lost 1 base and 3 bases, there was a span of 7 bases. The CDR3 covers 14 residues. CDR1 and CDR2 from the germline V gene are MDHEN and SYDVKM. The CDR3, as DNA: TGTGCCAGCAGTTTATTAACACACTACAATGAGCAGTTCTTC. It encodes CASSLLTHYNEQFF.

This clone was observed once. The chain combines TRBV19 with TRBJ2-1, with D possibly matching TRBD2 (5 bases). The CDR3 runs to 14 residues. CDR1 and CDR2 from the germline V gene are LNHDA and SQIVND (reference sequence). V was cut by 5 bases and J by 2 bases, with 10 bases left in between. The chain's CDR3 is CASSLSVTYNEQFF. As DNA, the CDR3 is TGTGCCAGTAGTCTTAGCGTGACCTACAATGAGCAGTTCTTC.

The CDR3, as DNA: TGTGCCAGCAGGGGCGGGGCTAGCCTGCCGTACTTC. It specifies CASRGGASLPYF. V gene TRBV6-5 combines with J gene TRBJ2-5; a weak D match, TRBD2 (6 bases). CDR1 is MNHEY, CDR2 SVGAGI, per germline. The CDR3 loop spans 12 amino acids. The V gene lost 6 bases and the J gene lost 13 bases, with 18 bases spanning the gap.

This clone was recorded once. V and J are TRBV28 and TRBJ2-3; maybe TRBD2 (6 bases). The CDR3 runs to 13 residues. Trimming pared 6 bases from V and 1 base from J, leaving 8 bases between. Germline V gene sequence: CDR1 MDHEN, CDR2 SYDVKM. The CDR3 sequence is CASSPSGTDTQYF. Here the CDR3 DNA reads TGTGCCAGCAGCCCTAGCGGCACAGATACGCAGTATTTT. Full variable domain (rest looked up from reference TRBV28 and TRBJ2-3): DVKVTQSSRYLVKRTGEKVFLECVQDMDHENMFWYRQDPGLGLRLIYFSYDVKMKEKGDIPEGYSVSREKKERFSLILESASTNQTSMYLCASSPSGTDTQYFGPGTRLTVL.

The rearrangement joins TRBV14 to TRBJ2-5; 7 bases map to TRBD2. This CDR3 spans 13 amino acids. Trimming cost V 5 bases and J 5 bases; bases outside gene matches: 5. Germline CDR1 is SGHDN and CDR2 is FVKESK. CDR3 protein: CASSGLVYETQYF. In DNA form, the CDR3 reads TGTGCCAGCAGCGGACTAGTCTACGAGACCCAGTACTTC.

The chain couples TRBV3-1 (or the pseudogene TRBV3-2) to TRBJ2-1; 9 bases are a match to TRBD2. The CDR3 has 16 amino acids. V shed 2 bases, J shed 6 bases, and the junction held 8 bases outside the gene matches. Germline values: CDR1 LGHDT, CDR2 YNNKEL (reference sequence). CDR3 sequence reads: CASSQPSSGEINEQFF. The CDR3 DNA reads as TGTGCCAGCAGCCAACCTTCTAGCGGGGAAATCAATGAGCAGTTCTTC.

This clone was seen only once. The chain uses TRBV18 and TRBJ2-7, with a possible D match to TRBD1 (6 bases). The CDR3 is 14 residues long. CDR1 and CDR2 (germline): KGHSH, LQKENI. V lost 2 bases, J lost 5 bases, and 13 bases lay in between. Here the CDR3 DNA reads TGTGCCAGCTCACCAGGGGGCTGGGGCGACGAGCAGTACTTC. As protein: CASSPGGWGDEQYF.

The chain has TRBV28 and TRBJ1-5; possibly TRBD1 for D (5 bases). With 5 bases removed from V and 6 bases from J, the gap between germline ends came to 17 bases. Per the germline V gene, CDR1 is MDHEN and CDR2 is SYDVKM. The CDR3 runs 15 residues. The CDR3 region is CASSPQGRGGQPQHF. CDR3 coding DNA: TGTGCCAGCAGTCCGCAGGGTAGGGGAGGTCAGCCCCAGCATTTT.

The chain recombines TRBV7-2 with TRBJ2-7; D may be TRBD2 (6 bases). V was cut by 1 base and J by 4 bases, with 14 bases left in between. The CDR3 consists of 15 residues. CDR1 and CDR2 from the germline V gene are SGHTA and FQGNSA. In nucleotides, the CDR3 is TGTGCCAGCAGCTTAGGGCCGGGAGATCAATACGAGCAGTACTTC. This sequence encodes CASSLGPGDQYEQYF.

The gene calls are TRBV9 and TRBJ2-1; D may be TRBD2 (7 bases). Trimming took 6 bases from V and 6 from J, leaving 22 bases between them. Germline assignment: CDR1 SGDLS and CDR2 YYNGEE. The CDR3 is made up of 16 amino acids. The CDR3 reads CASTTAGGGGSNEQFF. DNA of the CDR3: TGTGCCAGCACCACGGCCGGAGGGGGAGGGAGCAATGAGCAGTTCTTC.